This T cell receptor beta chain appears in the sequencing data of a study of neoadjuvant nivolumab and ipilimumab in lung cancer. TCRdb keeps only in-frame clones here, not all; method: immunoSEQ multiplex PCR. Of 25,000 or so clones listed, 65% to 85% are singletons. Trimming took off 1 base at V and 10 bases at J, with 9 bases between the two ends. This CDR3 region has 12 residues. The germline gives CDR1 SGHNT, CDR2 YYREEE (reference sequence). This TCR derives from an adult with non-small cell lung cancer. The sequenced sample was tumor tissue, obtained after neoadjuvant nivolumab, alone or with ipilimumab, at or shortly before surgery. The chain recombines TRBV5-4 with TRBJ2-1, with D uncertain. CDR3 amino acids: CASSLRSNEQFF. DNA of the CDR3: TGTGCCAGCAGCTTGAGGAGTAACGAGCAGTTCTTC.